This T cell receptor beta chain was identified during a study of read filtering for tumor transcriptome and immune sequencing. About the research overall: By R-ISS, stages I, II and III held around 8, 15 and 7 patients.

From 300 to 450 ng of RNA, a library with molecular barcoded alpha/delta and beta/gamma adaptors was made. TCRdb reprocessed the reads with MiXCR, giving one entry per CDR3 protein. The table includes 85,000 or so distinct CDR3 sequences, 12% detected once. General study findings and limits: Even smaller IR-seq throughput identified most shared clonotypes.

This clonotype was detected many times. The target antigen is unknown. The CDR3 runs to 17 residues. Germline CDR1 and CDR2: SEHNR and FQNEAQ (reference sequence). Deletions cut 5 bases from V and 0 bases from J, with 19 bases between. The rearrangement uses TRBV7-9 and TRBJ1-2, with no clear D. This TCR came from a donor aged 40 or older with multiple myeloma. Sequencing input: a population of CD138-negative cells sorted from bone marrow. CDR3 bases: TGTGCCAGCAGCCTGAAGGCTGGGGTTGATTCTAACTATGGCTACACCTTC. Protein: CASSLKAGVDSNYGYTF.